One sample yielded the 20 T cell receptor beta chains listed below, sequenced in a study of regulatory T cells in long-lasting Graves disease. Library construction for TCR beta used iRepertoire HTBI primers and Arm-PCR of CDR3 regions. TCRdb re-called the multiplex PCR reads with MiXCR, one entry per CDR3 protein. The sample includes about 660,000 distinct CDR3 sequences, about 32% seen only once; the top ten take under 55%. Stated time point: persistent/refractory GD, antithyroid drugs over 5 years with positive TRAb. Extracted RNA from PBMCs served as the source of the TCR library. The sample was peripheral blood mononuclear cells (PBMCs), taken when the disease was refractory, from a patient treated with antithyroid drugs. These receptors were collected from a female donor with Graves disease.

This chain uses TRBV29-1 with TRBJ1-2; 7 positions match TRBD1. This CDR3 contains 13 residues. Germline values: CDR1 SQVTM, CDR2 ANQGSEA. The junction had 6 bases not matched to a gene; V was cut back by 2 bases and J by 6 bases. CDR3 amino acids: CSVERVQGHGYTF. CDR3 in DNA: TGCAGCGTTGAAAGAGTACAGGGGCATGGCTACACCTTC.

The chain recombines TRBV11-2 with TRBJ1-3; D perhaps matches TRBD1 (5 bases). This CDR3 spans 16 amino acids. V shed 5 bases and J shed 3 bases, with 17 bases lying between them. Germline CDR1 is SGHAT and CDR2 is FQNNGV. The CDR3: CASSPPGRSGGNTIYF. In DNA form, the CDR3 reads TGTGCCAGCAGCCCGCCGGGGCGTAGTGGTGGAAACACCATATATTTT.

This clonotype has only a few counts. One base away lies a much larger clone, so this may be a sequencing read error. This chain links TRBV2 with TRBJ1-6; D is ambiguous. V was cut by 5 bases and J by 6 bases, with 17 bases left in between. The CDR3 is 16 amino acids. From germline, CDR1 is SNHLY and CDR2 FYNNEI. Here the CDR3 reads CASSSADRSGNSPLHF. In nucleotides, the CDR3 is TGTGCCAGCAGTAGTGCCGACCGGTCCGGTAATTCACCCCTCCACTTT.

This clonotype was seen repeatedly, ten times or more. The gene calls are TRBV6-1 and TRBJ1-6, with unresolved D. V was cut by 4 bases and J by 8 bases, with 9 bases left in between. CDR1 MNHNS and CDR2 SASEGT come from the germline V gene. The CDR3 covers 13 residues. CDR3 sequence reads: CASSAYVYSPLHF. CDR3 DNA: TGTGCCAGCAGTGCCTACGTGTATTCACCCCTCCACTTT.

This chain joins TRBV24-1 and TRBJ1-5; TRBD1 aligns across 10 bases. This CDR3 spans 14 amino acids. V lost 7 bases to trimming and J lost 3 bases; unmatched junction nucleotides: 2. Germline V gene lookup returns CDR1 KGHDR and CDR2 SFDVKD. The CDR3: CATRGQGLNQPQHF. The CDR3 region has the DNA TGTGCCACCAGGGGACAGGGGCTCAATCAGCCCCAGCATTTT.

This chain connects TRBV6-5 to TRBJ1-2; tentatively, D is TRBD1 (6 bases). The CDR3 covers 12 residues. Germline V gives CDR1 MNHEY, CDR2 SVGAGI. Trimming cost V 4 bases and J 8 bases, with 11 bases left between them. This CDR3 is CASSSTGEGYTF. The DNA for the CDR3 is TGTGCCAGCAGTTCGACAGGCGAGGGCTACACCTTC.

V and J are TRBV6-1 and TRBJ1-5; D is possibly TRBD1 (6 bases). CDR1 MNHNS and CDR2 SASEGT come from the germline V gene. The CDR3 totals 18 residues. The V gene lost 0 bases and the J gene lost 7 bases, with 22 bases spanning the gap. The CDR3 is CASSEAVLGGAGSQPQHF. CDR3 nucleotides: TGTGCCAGCAGTGAAGCGGTGTTGGGGGGGGCAGGGAGCCAGCCCCAGCATTTT.

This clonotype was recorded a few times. DNA for the CDR3: TGTGCCAGCACCGGCACCGGGGAGCTGTTTTTT. Translation: CASTGTGELFF. This rearrangement joins TRBV6-1 to TRBJ2-2; D ambiguous. Between the trimmed V and J ends, which lost 7 bases and 4 bases, there was a span of 4 bases. In germline, CDR1 is MNHNS, CDR2 SASEGT. The CDR3 covers 11 residues.

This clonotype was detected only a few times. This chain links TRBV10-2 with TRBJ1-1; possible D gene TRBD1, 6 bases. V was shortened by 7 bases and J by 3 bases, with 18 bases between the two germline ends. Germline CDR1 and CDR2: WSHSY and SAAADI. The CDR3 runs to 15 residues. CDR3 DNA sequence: TGCGCCAGCATCGGGCAGGGGCTTTTGGACACTGAAGCTTTCTTT. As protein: CASIGQGLLDTEAFF.

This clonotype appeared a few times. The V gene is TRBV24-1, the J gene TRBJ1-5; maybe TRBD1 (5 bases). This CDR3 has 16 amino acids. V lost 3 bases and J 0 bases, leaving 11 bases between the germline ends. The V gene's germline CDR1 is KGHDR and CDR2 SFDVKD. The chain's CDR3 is CATSDTGWGSNQPQHF. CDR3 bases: TGTGCCACCAGTGATACAGGATGGGGTAGCAATCAGCCCCAGCATTTT.

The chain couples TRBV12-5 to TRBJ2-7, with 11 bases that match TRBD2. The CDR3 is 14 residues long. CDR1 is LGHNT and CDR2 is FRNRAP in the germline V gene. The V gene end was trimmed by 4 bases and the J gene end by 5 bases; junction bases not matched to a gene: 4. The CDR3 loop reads CASGSGLAVDEQYF. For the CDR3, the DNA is TGTGCTAGTGGTTCGGGACTAGCGGTTGACGAGCAGTACTTC.

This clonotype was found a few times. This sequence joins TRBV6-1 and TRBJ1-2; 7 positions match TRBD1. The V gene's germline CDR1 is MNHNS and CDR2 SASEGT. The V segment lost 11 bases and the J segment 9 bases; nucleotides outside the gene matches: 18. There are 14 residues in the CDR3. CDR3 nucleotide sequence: TGTGCCGATTACAGGGGTTCCTCTTCTATTAGCTACACCTTC. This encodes CADYRGSSSISYTF.

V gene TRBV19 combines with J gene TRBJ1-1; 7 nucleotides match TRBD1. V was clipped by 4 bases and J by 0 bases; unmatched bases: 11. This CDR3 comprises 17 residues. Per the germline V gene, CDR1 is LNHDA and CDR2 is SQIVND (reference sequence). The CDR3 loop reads CASSTRQGRALNTEAFF. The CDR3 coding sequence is TGTGCCAGTAGTACCCGACAGGGCCGGGCCTTGAACACTGAAGCTTTCTTT.

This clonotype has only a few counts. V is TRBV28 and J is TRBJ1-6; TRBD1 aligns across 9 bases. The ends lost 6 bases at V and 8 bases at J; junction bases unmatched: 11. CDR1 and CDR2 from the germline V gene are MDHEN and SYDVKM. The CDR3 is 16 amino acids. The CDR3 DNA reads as TGTGCCAGCAGCTCCCAGGGGACAGGGTGGTATTCACCCCTCCACTTT. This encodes CASSSQGTGWYSPLHF.

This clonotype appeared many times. The CDR3 loop is CASRAGRMNTEAFF. CDR3 bases: TGTGCCAGCAGAGCGGGACGAATGAACACTGAAGCTTTCTTT. This rearrangement joins TRBV12-3 or TRBV12-4 to TRBJ1-1, with a possible D match to TRBD1 (5 bases). V lost 6 bases, J lost 0 bases, and 11 bases lay in between. The CDR3 loop spans 14 amino acids.

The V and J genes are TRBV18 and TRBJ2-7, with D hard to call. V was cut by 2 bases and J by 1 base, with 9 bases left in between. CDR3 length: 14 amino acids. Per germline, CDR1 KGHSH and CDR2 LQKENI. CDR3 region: CASSPRADSYEQYF. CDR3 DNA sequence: TGTGCCAGCTCACCAAGGGCAGATTCCTACGAGCAGTACTTC.

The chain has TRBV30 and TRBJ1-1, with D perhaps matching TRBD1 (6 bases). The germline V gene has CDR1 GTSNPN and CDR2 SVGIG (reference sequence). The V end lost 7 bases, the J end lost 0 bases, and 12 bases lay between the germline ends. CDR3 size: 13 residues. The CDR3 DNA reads TGTGCCTTCCAGGGACATATGAACACTGAAGCTTTCTTT. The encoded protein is CAFQGHMNTEAFF.

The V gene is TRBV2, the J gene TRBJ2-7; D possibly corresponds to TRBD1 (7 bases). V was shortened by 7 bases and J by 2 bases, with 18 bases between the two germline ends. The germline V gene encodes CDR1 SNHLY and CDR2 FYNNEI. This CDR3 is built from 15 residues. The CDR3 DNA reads TGTGCCAGCATTAAAACAGGGGACTTCACCTACGAGCAGTACTTC. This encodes CASIKTGDFTYEQYF. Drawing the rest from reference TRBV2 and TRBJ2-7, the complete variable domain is EPEVTQTPSHQVTQMGQEVILRCVPISNHLYFYWYRQILGQKVEFLVSFYNNEISEKSEIFDDQFSVERPDGSNFTLKIRSTKLEDSAMYFCASIKTGDFTYEQYFGPGTRLTVT.

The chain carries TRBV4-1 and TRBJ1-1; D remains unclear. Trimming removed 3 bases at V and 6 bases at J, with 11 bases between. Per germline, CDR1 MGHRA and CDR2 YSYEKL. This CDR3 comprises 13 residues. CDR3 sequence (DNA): TGCGCCAGCAGCCACCTAGGGAGGGCTGAAGCTTTCTTT. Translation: CASSHLGRAEAFF.

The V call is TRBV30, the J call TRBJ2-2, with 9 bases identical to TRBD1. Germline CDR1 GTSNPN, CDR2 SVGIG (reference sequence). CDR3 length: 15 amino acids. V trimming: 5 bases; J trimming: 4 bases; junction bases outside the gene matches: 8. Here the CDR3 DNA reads TGTGCCTGGCAGGGACAGGGTTATCGCACCGGGGAGCTGTTTTTT. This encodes CAWQGQGYRTGELFF.